Below, 28 T cell receptor beta chains from the same sample are listed, as sequenced in a study of cytomegalovirus exposure and HLA in healthy donors (dated 2017 in TCRdb). Receptor amplification or capture employed the immunoSEQ multiplex PCR assay. For the multiplex PCR, a mixture combining 60 forward primers for TCR Vbeta segments and 13 reverse primers for TCR Jbeta segments was used. TCRdb took over this immuneACCESS table, retaining in-frame rearrangements with V and J assigned. Such tables are incomplete; in checked studies, under half of the missing clones stem from an unresolved V gene, and the remainder is unexplained. The sample yields about 160,000 clones; 82% were counted once. The ten largest clones take up over 0.85% of the sample. The specimen sequenced was PBMCs. All receptors derive from a girl under 10 years old in good health and CMV-seropositive.

This rearrangement joins TRBV6-5 to TRBJ2-7, with 8 bases lining up with TRBD2. V was clipped by 3 bases and J by 6 bases; unmatched bases: 1. The CDR3 loop spans 12 amino acids. Germline V CDR1 and CDR2: MNHEY, SVGAGI. The CDR3 reads CASSYRGGEQYF. In DNA, the CDR3 is TGTGCCAGCAGTTATCGGGGGGGCGAGCAGTACTTC.

The chain has TRBV4-1 and TRBJ1-2; possibly TRBD1 for D (6 bases). The V gene lost 5 bases and the J gene lost 4 bases, with 11 bases spanning the gap. Germline CDR1 is MGHRA and CDR2 is YSYEKL. CDR3 size: 13 residues. The CDR3: CASSGTHLYGYTF. DNA of the CDR3: TGCGCCAGCAGCGGGACACATCTCTATGGCTACACCTTC.

This sequence joins TRBV6-5 and TRBJ2-3; tentatively, D is TRBD2 (5 bases). Trimming cost V 5 bases and J 2 bases, with 11 bases left between them. This CDR3 is 14 amino acids long. The germline CDR1 and CDR2 sequences are MNHEY and SVGAGI. The chain's CDR3 is CASSPEAPTDTQYF. In nucleotides, the CDR3 is TGTGCCAGCAGTCCGGAGGCCCCCACAGATACGCAGTATTTT.

The V call is TRBV18, the J call TRBJ1-1; tentative D call: TRBD1 (5 bases). The CDR3 is 14 residues long. Trimming shortened V by 7 bases and J by 1 base, and 13 bases separated the two germline ends. From germline, CDR1 is KGHSH and CDR2 LQKENI. CDR3 sequence (DNA): TGTGCCAGCTTTTCCGGAGGGGCGAACACTGAAGCTTTCTTT. Translating gives CASFSGGANTEAFF.

This clone has just one count. The chain carries TRBV27 and TRBJ1-3; 7 nucleotides agree with TRBD1. Per germline, CDR1 MNHEY and CDR2 SMNVEV (reference sequence). V lost 5 bases and J lost 0; bases outside the gene matches: 10. This CDR3 contains 17 residues. Here the CDR3 DNA reads TGTGCCAGCAGTCCGTCCGGGACAGCAAGCTCTGGAAACACCATATATTTT. It is translated as CASSPSGTASSGNTIYF.

This chain links TRBV30 with TRBJ2-7, with D possibly being TRBD2 (5 bases). V was clipped by 1 base and J by 4 bases, with 14 bases between them. This CDR3 comprises 14 residues. The germline gives CDR1 GTSNPN, CDR2 SVGIG (reference sequence). This CDR3 is CAWSGVIREYEQYF. In nucleotides, the CDR3 is TGTGCCTGGAGTGGGGTTATACGGGAATACGAGCAGTACTTC.

The V call is TRBV30, the J call TRBJ1-3; unclear D gene. Germline CDR1 reads GTSNPN; CDR2 reads SVGIG (reference sequence). The V end was cut by 4 bases, the J end by 3 bases, with 13 bases between. The CDR3 contains 14 residues. This CDR3 is CAWNTRFLGNTIYF. The DNA for the CDR3 is TGTGCCTGGAACACCCGATTTCTTGGAAACACCATATATTTT.

The V gene is TRBV19, the J gene TRBJ2-3; tentative D call: TRBD2 (6 bases). CDR1 is LNHDA and CDR2 is SQIVND in the germline V gene (reference sequence). The CDR3 sequence is 17 residues long. The germline V and J ends were trimmed by 4 bases and 4 bases, with 21 bases remaining between them. CDR3 residues: CASSTGRGGTPADTQYF. The CDR3 DNA follows: TGTGCCAGTAGTACCGGGCGGGGCGGGACGCCCGCAGATACGCAGTATTTT.

The rearrangement uses TRBV27 and TRBJ1-2; tentative D call: TRBD1 (5 bases). The V end lost 1 base, the J end lost 8 bases, and 11 bases lay between the germline ends. This CDR3 region has 13 residues. From germline, CDR1 is MNHEY and CDR2 SMNVEV (reference sequence). In DNA, the CDR3 is TGTGCCAGCAGTTTATGGGGGAGGAAGGGCTACACCTTC. Protein sequence: CASSLWGRKGYTF.

V gene TRBV27 combines with J gene TRBJ1-1, with D perhaps TRBD1 (5 bases). From germline, CDR1 is MNHEY and CDR2 SMNVEV (reference sequence). The CDR3 consists of 19 residues. The ends were cut back, 3 bases at V and 3 bases at J, with 26 bases in the middle. The CDR3: CASSLSGKGRFRMDTEAFF. The DNA of the CDR3 is TGTGCCAGCAGTTTGAGTGGGAAGGGGCGCTTTAGGATGGACACTGAAGCTTTCTTT.

The J gene is TRBJ1-6, the V gene TRBV6-5, with a possible D match to TRBD1 (5 bases). From germline, CDR1 is MNHEY and CDR2 SVGAGI. The CDR3 consists of 15 residues. Trimming removed 6 bases from V and 7 bases from J, with 16 bases in between. DNA of the CDR3: TGTGCCAGCAGCCTCCACGAGGGGAGGAATTCACCCCTCCACTTT. Its translation is CASSLHEGRNSPLHF.

This clone was seen just once. The sample has other DNA sequences that encode this CDR3 too. V usage is TRBV5-1 and J usage is TRBJ1-3, with D perhaps matching TRBD1 (5 bases). Deletions cut 0 bases from V and 3 bases from J, with 7 bases between. The length of the CDR3 is 14 residues. CDR1 is SGHRS, CDR2 YFSETQ, per germline. The CDR3 loop reads CASSLAGRGNTIYF. CDR3 in DNA: TGCGCCAGCAGCTTGGCAGGGCGTGGAAACACCATATATTTT.

The V and J genes are TRBV9 and TRBJ2-5, with 10 bases fitting TRBD1. The CDR3 spans 15 residues. The germline V gene encodes CDR1 SGDLS and CDR2 YYNGEE. With 0 bases clipped from V and 5 bases from J, the junction kept 4 bases outside the gene matches. This CDR3 is CASSVGQGAGETQYF. The CDR3 DNA is TGTGCCAGCAGCGTAGGACAGGGGGCCGGTGAGACCCAGTACTTC.

The chain combines TRBV5-4 with TRBJ1-1, with D unresolved. V lost 10 bases and J 0 bases, leaving 16 bases between the germline ends. Per the germline V gene, CDR1 is SGHNT and CDR2 is YYREEE (reference sequence). This CDR3 comprises 14 residues. The CDR3 region is CAYRGYALNTEAFF. The CDR3 DNA reads as TGTGCCTACAGAGGGTACGCCCTGAACACTGAAGCTTTCTTT.

This clone came up once. This chain connects TRBV6-1 to TRBJ1-2; 10 bases match TRBD1. The CDR3 sequence is 13 residues long. Germline CDR1 and CDR2: MNHNS and SASEGT. J gave up 8 bases and V 5 bases, and 5 bases lay outside the gene matches. CDR3 loop: CASSLGTGVGYTF. As DNA, the CDR3 is TGTGCCAGCAGTCTTGGGACAGGGGTCGGCTACACCTTC.

The chain is built from TRBV10-2 and TRBJ2-7; possible D gene TRBD2, 6 bases. Trimming stripped 5 bases from V and 6 bases from J, with 17 bases between. This CDR3 contains 14 residues. CDR1 and CDR2 from the germline V gene are WSHSY and SAAADI. The CDR3 DNA sequence: TGCGCCAGCAGTCCGACCCAAGAGGGAGGCGAGCAGTACTTC. Translation: CASSPTQEGGEQYF.

This chain uses TRBV28 with TRBJ2-3; maybe TRBD2 (7 bases). Germline assignment: CDR1 MDHEN and CDR2 SYDVKM. The V end lost 5 bases, the J end lost 8 bases, and 11 bases lay between the germline ends. This CDR3 contains 12 residues. CDR3 sequence (DNA): TGTGCCAGCAGTCTGGGGGGGGCTACGCAGTATTTT. Protein sequence: CASSLGGATQYF.

This clone occurred a few times. The chain joins TRBV7-3 to TRBJ2-1; 9 nucleotides match TRBD1. V shed 1 base and J 7 bases; nucleotides not matched to a gene: 8. Germline V CDR1 and CDR2: SGHTA, FQGTGA. CDR3 length: 16 amino acids. The CDR3 is CASSLNSGQGLNEQFF. The CDR3, as DNA: TGTGCCAGCAGCTTAAATTCGGGACAGGGCCTTAATGAGCAGTTCTTC. Looking up the rest from reference TRBV7-3 and TRBJ2-1 gives the full variable domain: GAGVSQTPSNKVTEKGKYVELRCDPISGHTALYWYRQSLGQGPEFLIYFQGTGAADDSGLPNDRFFAVRPEGSVSTLKIQRTERGDSAVYLCASSLNSGQGLNEQFFGPGTRLTVL.

The chain employs TRBV2 and TRBJ2-7; 8 positions agree with TRBD1. The CDR3 extends over 13 amino acids. With V trimmed by 6 bases and J by 11 bases, 12 bases remained unmatched. Germline-derived CDR1 and CDR2 are SNHLY and FYNNEI. DNA of the CDR3: TGTGCCAGCAGCGGCGGGGACAGGCGAGTGGAGTACTTC. Protein: CASSGGDRRVEYF.

The rearrangement joins TRBV2 to TRBJ2-1; 9 bases fit TRBD2. J gave up 3 bases and V 6 bases, and 9 bases lay outside the gene matches. Looked up from germline, CDR1 is SNHLY and CDR2 is FYNNEI. The CDR3 runs to 16 residues. CDR3 residues: CASRSRASGIYNEQFF. DNA for the CDR3: TGTGCCAGCAGATCCCGGGCTAGCGGGATCTACAATGAGCAGTTCTTC.

The gene calls are TRBV30 and TRBJ2-7, with 8 bases aligning to TRBD1. Germline CDR1 GTSNPN, CDR2 SVGIG (reference sequence). The CDR3 sequence is 11 residues long. V was clipped by 5 bases and J by 6 bases; unmatched bases: 3. In DNA, the CDR3 is TGTGCCTGGGGTACAGGGGGCGAGCAGTACTTC. Its protein product is CAWGTGGEQYF.

The chain is built from TRBV19 and TRBJ1-1, with a tentative D call TRBD1 (6 bases). This CDR3 spans 15 amino acids. In germline, CDR1 is LNHDA, CDR2 SQIVND (reference sequence). Trimming removed 5 bases from V and 0 bases from J, with 13 bases in between. CDR3 region: CASSAYREMNTEAFF. The CDR3 DNA is TGTGCCAGTAGTGCTTACAGGGAAATGAACACTGAAGCTTTCTTT.

This clone showed up just a few times. The chain combines TRBV15 with TRBJ1-6; no clear D. From germline, CDR1 is LNHNV and CDR2 YYDKDF (reference sequence). With 3 bases removed from V and 7 bases from J, the gap between germline ends came to 10 bases. The CDR3 runs 14 residues. CDR3 DNA sequence: TGTGCCACCAGCAGTGGGCGTAGAAATTCACCCCTCCACTTT. Its translation: CATSSGRRNSPLHF.

J is TRBJ1-2 and V is TRBV2, with 9 nucleotides matching TRBD1. Trimming at V came to 8 bases and at J to 4 bases, leaving 8 bases not matched to a gene. Germline values: CDR1 SNHLY, CDR2 FYNNEI. CDR3 length: 14 amino acids. The CDR3 bases are TGTGCCAGCCATCCGGGACAGGGTGGCTATGGCTACACCTTC. Its protein is CASHPGQGGYGYTF.

J is TRBJ2-5 and V is TRBV4-1; TRBD1 is a possible D gene (6 bases). V dropped 5 bases and J dropped 3 bases, with 10 bases sitting between them. CDR3 length: 13 amino acids. Germline V gene lookup returns CDR1 MGHRA and CDR2 YSYEKL. The CDR3 nucleotides read TGCGCCAGCAGCTACAGGGTCAAAGAGACCCAGTACTTC. This encodes CASSYRVKETQYF.

This clone appeared once. The gene calls are TRBV6-1 and TRBJ2-1, with D possibly matching TRBD2 (6 bases). The CDR3 is 12 amino acids. V was clipped by 0 bases and J by 12 bases, with 9 bases between them. Germline V gives CDR1 MNHNS, CDR2 SASEGT. The chain's CDR3 is CASSEAGGRQFF. CDR3 DNA: TGTGCCAGCAGTGAAGCGGGGGGAAGGCAGTTCTTC.

The gene calls are TRBV5-4 and TRBJ2-1, with a tentative D call TRBD2 (5 bases). Trimming pared 4 bases from V and 0 bases from J, leaving 20 bases between. The CDR3 contains 18 residues. The germline CDR1 and CDR2 sequences are SGHNT and YYREEE (reference sequence). The CDR3 region is CASSPGWPSTSSYNEQFF. The CDR3 DNA follows: TGTGCCAGCAGCCCCGGGTGGCCTAGCACGAGCTCCTACAATGAGCAGTTCTTC.

The chain is built from TRBV30 and TRBJ1-6; D unresolved. The V end was cut by 5 bases, the J end by 14 bases, with 13 bases between. CDR3 length: 11 residues. The V gene's germline CDR1 is GTSNPN and CDR2 SVGIG (reference sequence). The CDR3 nucleotides read TGTGCCTGGGCGAGGGAGCAAGCCCTCCACTTT. It codes for CAWAREQALHF.